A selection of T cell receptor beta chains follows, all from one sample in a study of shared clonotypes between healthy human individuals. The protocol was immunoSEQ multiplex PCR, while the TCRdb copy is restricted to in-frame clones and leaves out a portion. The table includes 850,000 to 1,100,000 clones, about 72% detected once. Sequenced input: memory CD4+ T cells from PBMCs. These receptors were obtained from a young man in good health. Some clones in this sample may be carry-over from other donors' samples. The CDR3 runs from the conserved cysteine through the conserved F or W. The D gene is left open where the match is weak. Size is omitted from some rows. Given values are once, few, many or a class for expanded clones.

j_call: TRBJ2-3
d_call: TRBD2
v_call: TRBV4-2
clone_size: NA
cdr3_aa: CASSQMAGEKTDTQYF
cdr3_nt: TGTGCCAGCAGCCAAATGGCGGGAGAAAAAACAGATACGCAGTATTTT

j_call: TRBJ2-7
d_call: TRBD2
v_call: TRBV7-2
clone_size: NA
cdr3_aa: CASSLGGSGVYEQYF
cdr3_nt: TGTGCCAGCAGCTTAGGGGGGAGCGGGGTCTACGAGCAGTACTTC

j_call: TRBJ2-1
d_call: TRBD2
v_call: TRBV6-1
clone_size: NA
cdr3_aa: CASSEVAGGLGNEQFF
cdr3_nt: TGTGCCAGCAGTGAAGTAGCGGGAGGGCTGGGGAATGAGCAGTTCTTC

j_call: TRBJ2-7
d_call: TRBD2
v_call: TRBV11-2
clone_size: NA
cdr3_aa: CASSLVAGTITYEQYF
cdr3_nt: TGTGCCAGCAGCTTAGTGGCCGGGACTATCACCTACGAGCAGTACTTC

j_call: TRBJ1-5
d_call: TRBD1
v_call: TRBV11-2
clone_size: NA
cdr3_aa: CASSPGTGSNQPQHF
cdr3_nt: TGTGCCAGCAGCCCGGGGACAGGGTCGAATCAGCCCCAGCATTTT

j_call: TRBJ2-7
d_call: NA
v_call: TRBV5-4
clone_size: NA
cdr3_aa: CASSFGLLSYEQYF
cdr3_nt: TGTGCCAGCAGCTTCGGCCTGCTATCCTACGAGCAGTACTTC

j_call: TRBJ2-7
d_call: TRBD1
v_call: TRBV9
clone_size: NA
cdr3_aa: CASSAGTGDTYEQYF
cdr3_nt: TGTGCCAGCAGCGCCGGGACAGGGGACACCTACGAGCAGTACTTC

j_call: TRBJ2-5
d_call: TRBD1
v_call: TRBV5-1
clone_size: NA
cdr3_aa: CASSPGTGGQETQYF
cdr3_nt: TGCGCCAGCAGTCCGGGGACAGGGGGTCAAGAGACCCAGTACTTC

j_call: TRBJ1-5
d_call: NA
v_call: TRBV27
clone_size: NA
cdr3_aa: CASSLGRGRNQPQHF
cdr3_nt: TGTGCCAGCAGTTTAGGTCGGGGTCGCAATCAGCCCCAGCATTTT

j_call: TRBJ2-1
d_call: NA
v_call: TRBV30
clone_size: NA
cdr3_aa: CAWRRQVSSYNEQFF
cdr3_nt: TGTGCCTGGAGACGACAGGTGAGCTCCTACAATGAGCAGTTCTTC

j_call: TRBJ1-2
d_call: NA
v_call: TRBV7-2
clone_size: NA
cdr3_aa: CASSLEQGRGGYTF
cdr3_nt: TGTGCCAGCAGCTTAGAACAGGGACGTGGCGGCTACACCTTC

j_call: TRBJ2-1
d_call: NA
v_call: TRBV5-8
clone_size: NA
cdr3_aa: CASSPETRGNEQFF
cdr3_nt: TGTGCCAGCAGCCCCGAGACTAGGGGCAATGAGCAGTTCTTC

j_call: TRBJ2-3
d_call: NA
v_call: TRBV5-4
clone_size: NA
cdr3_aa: CASSLVGDTQYF
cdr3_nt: TGTGCCAGCAGCTTAGTTGGAGATACGCAGTATTTT

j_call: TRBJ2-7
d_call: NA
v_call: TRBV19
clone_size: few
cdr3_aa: CASSKTGYSSYEQYF
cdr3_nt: TGTGCCAGTAGTAAAACAGGGTACAGCTCCTACGAGCAGTACTTC

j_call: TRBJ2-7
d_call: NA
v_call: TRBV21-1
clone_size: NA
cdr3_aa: CASSKGLAGGSRSYEQYF
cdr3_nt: TGTGCCAGCAGCAAAGGACTAGCGGGAGGCTCTCGCTCCTACGAGCAGTACTTC

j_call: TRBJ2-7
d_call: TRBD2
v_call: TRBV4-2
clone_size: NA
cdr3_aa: CASTMGGGNPEQYF
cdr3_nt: TGTGCCAGCACCATGGGCGGGGGGAACCCCGAGCAGTACTTC

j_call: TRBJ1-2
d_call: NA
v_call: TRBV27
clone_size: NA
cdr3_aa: CASSLGRNYGYTF
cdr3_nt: TGTGCCAGCAGTTTAGGCAGAAACTATGGCTACACCTTC

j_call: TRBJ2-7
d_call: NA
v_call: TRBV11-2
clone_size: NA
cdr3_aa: CASSFSSGGSYEQYF
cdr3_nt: TGTGCCAGCAGCTTCAGTTCCGGGGGATCCTACGAGCAGTACTTC

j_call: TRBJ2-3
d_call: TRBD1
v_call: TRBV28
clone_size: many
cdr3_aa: CASTRGTDTDTQYF
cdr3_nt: TGTGCCAGCACACGTGGGACAGACACAGATACGCAGTATTTT

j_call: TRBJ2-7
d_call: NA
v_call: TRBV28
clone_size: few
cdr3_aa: CASSLVGYEQYF
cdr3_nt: TGTGCCAGCAGTTTAGTAGGGTACGAGCAGTACTTC

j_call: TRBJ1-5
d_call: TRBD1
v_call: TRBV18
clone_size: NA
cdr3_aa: CASSPGQGGNQPQHF
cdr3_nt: TGTGCCAGCTCCCCTGGACAGGGCGGCAATCAGCCCCAGCATTTT

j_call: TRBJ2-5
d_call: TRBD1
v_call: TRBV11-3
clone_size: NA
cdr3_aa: CASSPGQGEETQYF
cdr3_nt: TGTGCCAGCAGCCCCGGACAGGGTGAAGAGACCCAGTACTTC

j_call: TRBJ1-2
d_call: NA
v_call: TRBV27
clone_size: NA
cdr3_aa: CASSLTGQSYTF
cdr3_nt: TGTGCCAGCAGTTTAACCGGACAGAGCTACACCTTC

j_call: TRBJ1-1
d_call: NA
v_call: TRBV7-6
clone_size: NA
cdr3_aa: CASSPRRGTEAFF
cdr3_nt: TGTGCCAGCAGCCCGAGGAGGGGCACTGAAGCTTTCTTT

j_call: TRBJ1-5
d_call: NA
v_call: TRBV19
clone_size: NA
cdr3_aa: CASTSFDQPQHF
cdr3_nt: TGTGCCAGTACCTCCTTCGATCAGCCCCAGCATTTT

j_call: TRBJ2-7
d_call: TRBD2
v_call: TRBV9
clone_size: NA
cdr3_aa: CASSPGTSDLEQYF
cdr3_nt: TGCGCCAGCAGCCCCGGGACTAGCGACCTAGAGCAGTACTTC

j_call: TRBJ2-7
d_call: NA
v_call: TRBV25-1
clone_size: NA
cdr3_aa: CASSELGRQEQYF
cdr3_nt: TGTGCCAGCAGTGAATTGGGACGTCAGGAGCAGTACTTC

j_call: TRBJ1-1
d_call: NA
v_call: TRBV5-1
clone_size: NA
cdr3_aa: CASSLFGSRDGEAFF
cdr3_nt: TGCGCCAGCAGCCTCTTCGGGTCACGGGACGGCGAAGCTTTCTTT

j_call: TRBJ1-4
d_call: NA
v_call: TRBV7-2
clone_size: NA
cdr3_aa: CASSLGPGNGKLFF
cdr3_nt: TGTGCCAGCAGCTTAGGTCCAGGGAATGGAAAACTGTTTTTT

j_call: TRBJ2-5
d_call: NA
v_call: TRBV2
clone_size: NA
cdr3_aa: CASSDRDQETQYF
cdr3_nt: TGTGCCAGCAGTGACCGGGATCAAGAGACCCAGTACTTC

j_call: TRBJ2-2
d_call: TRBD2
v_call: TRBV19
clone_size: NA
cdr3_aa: CASSILAGVVGELFF
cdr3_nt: TGTGCCAGTAGTATACTAGCGGGAGTGGTCGGGGAGCTGTTTTTT

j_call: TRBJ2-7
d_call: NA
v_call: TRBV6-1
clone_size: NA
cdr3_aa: CASSHSSQKQYF
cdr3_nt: TGTGCCAGCAGCCACAGTTCCCAGAAGCAGTACTTC

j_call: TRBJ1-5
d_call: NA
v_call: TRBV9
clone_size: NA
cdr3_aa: CASSVGSHSNQPQHF
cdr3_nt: TGTGCCAGCAGCGTAGGCAGCCATAGCAATCAGCCCCAGCATTTT

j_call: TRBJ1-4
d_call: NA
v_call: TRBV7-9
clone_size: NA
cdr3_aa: CASSLERAGEKLFF
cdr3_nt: TGTGCCAGCAGCTTAGAGAGGGCCGGGGAAAAACTGTTTTTT

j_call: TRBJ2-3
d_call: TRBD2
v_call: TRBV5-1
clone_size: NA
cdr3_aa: CASTTTGLAGGPAQYF
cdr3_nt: TGCGCCAGCACAACCACGGGGTTAGCGGGGGGGCCCGCGCAGTATTTT

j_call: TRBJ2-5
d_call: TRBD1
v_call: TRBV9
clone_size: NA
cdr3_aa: CASSVDDRVEWETQYF
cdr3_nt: TGTGCCAGCAGCGTAGATGACAGGGTTGAATGGGAGACCCAGTACTTC

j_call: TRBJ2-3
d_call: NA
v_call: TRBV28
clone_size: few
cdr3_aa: CASKRGAGDTQYF
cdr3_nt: TGTGCCAGCAAGAGGGGCGCGGGAGATACGCAGTATTTT

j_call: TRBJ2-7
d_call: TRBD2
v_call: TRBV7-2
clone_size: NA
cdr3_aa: CASSLDAGGAYEQYF
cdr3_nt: TGTGCCAGCAGCTTAGATGCGGGAGGGGCCTACGAGCAGTACTTC

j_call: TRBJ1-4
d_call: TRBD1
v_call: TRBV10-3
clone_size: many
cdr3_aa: CAIRKDRTNEKLFF
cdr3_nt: TGTGCCATCAGAAAGGACAGGACTAATGAAAAACTGTTTTTT

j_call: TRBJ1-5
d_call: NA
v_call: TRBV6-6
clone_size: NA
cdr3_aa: CASNLGGGWQPQHF
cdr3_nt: TGTGCCAGCAACCTTGGGGGGGGTTGGCAGCCCCAGCATTTT

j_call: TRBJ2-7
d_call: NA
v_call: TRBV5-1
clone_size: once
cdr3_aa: CASSFRSGSSYEQYF
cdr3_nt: TGCGCCAGCAGTTTTAGGAGCGGTAGCTCCTACGAGCAGTACTTC

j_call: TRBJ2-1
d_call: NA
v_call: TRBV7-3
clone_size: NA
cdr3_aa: CASSLRQREGQFF
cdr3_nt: TGTGCCAGCAGCCTCCGACAGAGGGAAGGGCAGTTCTTC

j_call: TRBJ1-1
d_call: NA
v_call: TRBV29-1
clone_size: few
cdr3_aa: CSVATMNTEAFF
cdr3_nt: TGCAGCGTTGCAACGATGAACACTGAAGCTTTCTTT

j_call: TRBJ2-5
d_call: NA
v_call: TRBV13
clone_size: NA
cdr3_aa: CASSLIRGQVQETQYF
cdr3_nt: TGTGCCAGCAGCTTAATACGGGGGCAGGTACAAGAGACCCAGTACTTC

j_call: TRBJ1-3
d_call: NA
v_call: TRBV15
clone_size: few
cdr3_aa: CATSKGRLLPPGNTIYF
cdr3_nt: TGTGCCACCAGCAAGGGACGGCTCCTCCCGCCTGGAAACACCATATATTTT